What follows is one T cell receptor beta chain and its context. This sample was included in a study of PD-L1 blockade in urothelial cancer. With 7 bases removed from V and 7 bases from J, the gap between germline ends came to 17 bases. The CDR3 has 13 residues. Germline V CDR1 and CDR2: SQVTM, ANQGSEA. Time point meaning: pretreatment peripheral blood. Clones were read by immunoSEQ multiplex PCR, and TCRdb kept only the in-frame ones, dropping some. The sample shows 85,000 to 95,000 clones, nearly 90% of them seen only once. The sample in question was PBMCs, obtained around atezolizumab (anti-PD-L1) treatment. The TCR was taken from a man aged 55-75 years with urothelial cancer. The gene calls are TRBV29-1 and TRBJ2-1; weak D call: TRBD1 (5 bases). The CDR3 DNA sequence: TGCAGCGAACAGGCAACTCCTGCGAATGAGCAGTTCTTC. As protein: CSEQATPANEQFF.